This T cell receptor beta chain was identified in a study of cytomegalovirus exposure and HLA in healthy donors. The PCR employed 60 Vbeta primers together with 13 Jbeta primers. TCRdb's table, derived via immunoSEQ multiplex PCR, lists solely in-frame clones and lacks some. The sample includes some 110,000 clones, 77% of them seen just once. J gave up 3 bases and V 4 bases, and 7 bases lay outside the gene matches. This CDR3 is built from 15 residues. Germline CDR1 MNHEY, CDR2 SVGAGI. Notes on this clone: As yet, its antigen is unknown.

Findings and caveats of the study: Segments of the TCR beta V type were, in most cases, productive about 87% or about 30% of the time in an earlier analysis. 150 to 200 TCR beta chains were listed as cytomegalovirus-associated.

The sequencing input was PBMCs. This receptor was obtained from a man aged 45-65 years in good health and CMV-seropositive. The chain employs TRBV6-5 and TRBJ2-3; 7 bases are a match to TRBD2. The chain's CDR3 is CASSSGGPTTDTQYF. CDR3 sequence (DNA): TGTGCCAGCAGTTCGGGAGGTCCCACGACAGATACGCAGTATTTT.